This TCR beta chain stems from a study of shared clonotypes between healthy human individuals. Broader study findings: Shared clonotypes across all four donors exceeded non-shared ones in generation probability.

Naive CD8 cells lacked CD45RO, underwent positive selection for CCR7 and left out terminally differentiated effector memory CD45RA+ cells. Here immunoSEQ multiplex PCR was the method, and the copy in TCRdb shows in-frame clones only, minus some. In the table there are about 2 million clones, about 95% of which are singletons. Remarks on this clone: What it binds is not known.

The sample comprised naive CD8+ T cells sorted from blood. The clonotype comes from a man aged 18 to 30 in good health.

CDR3 protein: CASRFGTGRIDEQYF. CDR3 nucleotide sequence: TGTGCCAGCAGGTTTGGGACAGGGAGGATCGACGAGCAGTACTTC. The genes are TRBV2 and TRBJ2-7; 9 bases are a match to TRBD1. V was pared by 6 bases and J by 5 bases, with 11 bases of the junction left unmatched. Germline-derived CDR1 and CDR2 are SNHLY and FYNNEI. CDR3 length: 15 amino acids.